A single sample gave rise to the 25 T cell receptor beta chains below, sequenced in a study of blood T cells in healthy people across ages. A second roughly 6 to 12 cycle PCR used barcoded and J-beta primers. MiXCR was run by TCRdb on the 5' RACE reads, yielding one entry per CDR3 protein. The data contain more than 650,000 distinct CDR3 sequences, about 20% of them singletons. Sequencing was performed on blood. These receptors were collected from a man between 65 and 85 years old in good health.

This clonotype was recorded a few times. This chain uses TRBV5-1 with TRBJ1-5; no clear D gene. Germline-derived CDR1 and CDR2 are SGHRS and YFSETQ. The CDR3 sequence is 14 residues long. The V end was cut by 0 bases, the J end by 8 bases, with 12 bases between. CDR3 DNA: TGCGCCAGCAGCTTGGTACCTTCGGCCGAGCCCCAGCATTTT. Its translation: CASSLVPSAEPQHF.

This chain joins TRBV4-3 and TRBJ2-4, with D perhaps given as TRBD1 or TRBD2 (5 bases each). The germline gives CDR1 LGHNA, CDR2 YSLEER. There are 16 residues in the CDR3. V lost 0 bases and J 7 bases, leaving 16 bases between the germline ends. The CDR3 DNA reads as TGCGCCAGCAGCCAAGAGGACATTCCCACGGGGAACATTCAGTACTTC. Its translation: CASSQEDIPTGNIQYF.

This clonotype was detected only a few times. V usage is TRBV7-9 and J usage is TRBJ2-3; TRBD2 aligns across 7 bases. Germline lookup yields CDR1 SEHNR and CDR2 FQNEAQ (reference sequence). Trimming took 5 bases from V and 3 from J; bases not matched to a gene: 2. This CDR3 has 13 residues. Here the CDR3 reads CASSRSGTDTQYF. CDR3 coding DNA: TGTGCCAGCAGCCGTAGCGGGACAGATACGCAGTATTTT.

This chain connects TRBV2 to TRBJ1-2, with 8 bases identical to TRBD1. With V trimmed by 6 bases and J by 5 bases, 8 bases remained unmatched. Germline V gene lookup returns CDR1 SNHLY and CDR2 FYNNEI. CDR3 length: 14 amino acids. CDR3 amino acids: CASSERGQVYGYTF. As DNA, the CDR3 is TGTGCCAGCAGCGAACGGGGACAGGTGTATGGCTACACCTTC.

This chain uses TRBV6-5 with TRBJ1-4; TRBD1 is a possible D gene (6 bases). The CDR3 has 15 residues. Per germline, CDR1 MNHEY and CDR2 SVGAGI. V shed 5 bases and J shed 0 bases, with 10 bases lying between them. CDR3 residues: CASSPGDSTNEKLFF. The CDR3, as DNA: TGTGCCAGCAGTCCAGGGGACTCAACTAATGAAAAACTGTTTTTT.

The count of this clonotype is one. The chain has TRBV7-2 and TRBJ2-1; D not certain. The CDR3 runs 15 residues. Germline-derived CDR1 and CDR2 are SGHTA and FQGNSA. V gave up 4 bases and J gave up 4 bases, with 14 bases separating them. The DNA of the CDR3 is TGTGCCAGCAGCTCGAGTAGGGCCACGTACAATGAGCAGTTCTTC. Its translation: CASSSSRATYNEQFF.

The V call is TRBV24-1, the J call TRBJ1-2; 8 bases match TRBD1. CDR3 length: 14 amino acids. The V gene end was trimmed by 2 bases and the J gene end by 4 bases; junction bases not matched to a gene: 2. Germline V lookup: CDR1 KGHDR, CDR2 SFDVKD. The chain's CDR3 is CATSDSGQVYGYTF. Written as DNA, the CDR3 is TGTGCCACCAGTGATTCGGGACAGGTCTATGGCTACACCTTC.

The table lists this clonotype with a few counts. The V gene is TRBV6-4, the J gene TRBJ2-3, with 10 positions matching TRBD2. The CDR3 consists of 14 residues. The V segment lost 11 bases and the J segment 4 bases; nucleotides outside the gene matches: 9. CDR1 and CDR2 from the germline V gene are MRHNA and SNTAGT. For the CDR3, the DNA is TGTGCCTCGGCGGTAGCGGGGGGATCAGATACGCAGTATTTT. Protein sequence: CASAVAGGSDTQYF.

In its sample, this clonotype was seen many times. This chain joins TRBV18 and TRBJ2-3; TRBD1 aligns across 7 bases. The V and J ends lost 3 bases and 3 bases, in that order; junction bases with no gene match: 6. The CDR3 runs 15 residues. Germline V gives CDR1 KGHSH, CDR2 LQKENI. CDR3 nucleotides: TGTGCCAGCTCACCGCAAGGGGGCTTGACAGATACGCAGTATTTT. Translation: CASSPQGGLTDTQYF. Together with reference TRBV18 and TRBJ2-3, the CDR3 gives the full variable domain: NAGVMQNPRHLVRRRGQEARLRCSPMKGHSHVYWYRQLPEEGLKFMVYLQKENIIDESGMPKERFSAEFPKEGPSILRIQQVVRGDSAAYFCASSPQGGLTDTQYFGPGTRLTVL.

This clonotype has only a few counts. This sequence joins TRBV27 and TRBJ1-6, with a possible D match to TRBD1 (5 bases). This CDR3 is built from 18 residues. The germline gives CDR1 MNHEY, CDR2 SMNVEV (reference sequence). With 6 bases removed from V and 7 bases from J, the gap between germline ends came to 25 bases. CDR3 nucleotides: TGTGCCAGCAGCCGTGCTGGGACCCGGAGTCTAGGAAATTCACCCCTCCACTTT. It translates to CASSRAGTRSLGNSPLHF.

The chain couples TRBV7-3 to TRBJ2-2; 9 nucleotides match TRBD2. With V trimmed by 5 bases and J by 1 base, 5 bases remained unmatched. This CDR3 has 16 amino acids. Germline CDR1 reads SGHTA; CDR2 reads FQGTGA. CDR3 nucleotides: TGTGCCAGCAGCCAGACAGCGGGAGGGAACACCGGGGAGCTGTTTTTT. Amino acids: CASSQTAGGNTGELFF.

This clonotype was detected a few times. The chain carries TRBV6-6 and TRBJ1-4, with D possibly TRBD1 on 6 matching bases. The CDR3 has 16 residues. Germline V lookup: CDR1 MNHNY, CDR2 SVGAGI (reference sequence). The V and J ends lost 0 bases and 3 bases respectively, with 11 bases between them. The DNA of the CDR3 is TGTGCCAGCAGTTACTCAGGGGGGAAGGCTAATGAAAAACTGTTTTTT. It specifies CASSYSGGKANEKLFF.

This clonotype has more than one count but fewer than ten. The genes are TRBV7-8 and TRBJ1-4, with D unresolved. Trimming stripped 8 bases from V and 0 bases from J, with 10 bases between. From germline, CDR1 is SGHVS and CDR2 FQNEAQ. The CDR3 is 14 amino acids. CDR3 in DNA: TGTGCCAGCGGTAGGAGGGCAACTAATGAAAAACTGTTTTTT. Its translation: CASGRRATNEKLFF. Complete variable domain (other parts from reference TRBV7-8 and TRBJ1-4): GAGVSQSPRYKVAKRGQDVALRCDPISGHVSLFWYQQALGQGPEFLTYFQNEAQLDKSGLPSDRFFAERPEGSVSTLKIQRTQQEDSAVYLCASGRRATNEKLFFGSGTQLSVL.

This clonotype has just a few counts. This rearrangement joins TRBV5-5 to TRBJ2-5, with 9 bases fitting TRBD1. The CDR3 runs 16 residues. Germline V gives CDR1 SGHKS, CDR2 YYEKEE (reference sequence). Unmatched junction bases numbered 9, after V lost 2 bases and J lost 4 bases. The CDR3 sequence: CASSFGGQGGGETQYF. CDR3 nucleotide sequence: TGTGCCAGCAGCTTCGGGGGACAGGGAGGAGGAGAGACCCAGTACTTC.

The rearrangement uses TRBV28 and TRBJ1-2; D perhaps matches TRBD1 (6 bases). This CDR3 is 15 amino acids long. Trimming removed 7 bases from V and 7 bases from J, with 22 bases in between. The germline gives CDR1 MDHEN, CDR2 SYDVKM. In DNA, the CDR3 is TGTGCCAGCACGAGGACGGTTCAACAGGGCCGTGGCTACACCTTC. It specifies CASTRTVQQGRGYTF.

This clonotype was counted only a few times. The conserved final phenylalanine or tryptophan is absent from the CDR3, which likely points to a read error. Because the CDR3's place on the DNA is in doubt, the DNA is left out and the CDR3 is given as listed by TCRdb. This chain joins TRBV12-3 or TRBV12-4 and TRBJ2-3. The CDR3 length equals 14 residues, ends included. This chain's CDR3 is CASKLGKGTDTEYS.

The CDR3 reads CASSSGQSGANVLTF. In DNA, the CDR3 is TGCGCCAGCAGCTCTGGACAGTCTGGGGCCAACGTCCTGACTTTC. The chain has TRBV5-1 and TRBJ2-6; D perhaps matches TRBD1 (6 bases). The CDR3 is 15 residues long. The germline V and J ends were trimmed by 3 bases and 1 base, with 8 bases remaining between them. The germline gives CDR1 SGHRS, CDR2 YFSETQ.

J is TRBJ2-7 and V is TRBV29-1, with D perhaps TRBD2 (6 bases). V shed 4 bases and J shed 2 bases, with 12 bases lying between them. Germline CDR1 and CDR2: SQVTM and ANQGSEA. The CDR3 totals 13 residues. The DNA for the CDR3 is TGCAGCGTTGGCGCGGGGAGAACCTACGAGCAGTACTTC. Protein product: CSVGAGRTYEQYF.

With regard to this clonotype: At one of its ends the junction is not consistent with the germline gene, which may arise from a read error. Here the CDR3 reads CASQSGRVASSTDMQYF. The CDR3 region has the DNA TGCGCCAGCCAAAGCGGGAGGGTCGCATCGAGCACAGATATGCAGTATTTT. The V call is TRBV5-1, the J call TRBJ2-3, with TRBD2 matching 10 bases. CDR1 SGHRS and CDR2 YFSETQ come from the germline V gene. CDR3 length: 17 residues. Full variable domain (outside the CDR3, taken from reference TRBV5-1 and TRBJ2-3): KAGVTQTPRYLIKTRGQQVTLSCSPISGHRSVSWYQQTPGQGLQFLFEYFSETQRNKGNFPGRFSGRQFSNSRSEMNVSTLELGDSALYLCASQSGRVASSTDMQYFGPGTRLTVL.

The V and J genes are TRBV20-1 and TRBJ1-1; unclear D gene. Deletions cut 0 bases from V and 2 bases from J, with 13 bases between. Germline values: CDR1 DFQATT, CDR2 SNEGSKA (reference sequence). This CDR3 contains 15 residues. CDR3 sequence reads: CSAREGGSINTEAFF. The CDR3 nucleotides are TGCAGTGCTAGAGAAGGAGGGAGCATAAACACTGAAGCTTTCTTT.

The table lists this clonotype with a few counts. The V gene is TRBV20-1, the J gene TRBJ1-1, with D possibly being TRBD1 (5 bases). V lost 6 bases and J 10 bases, leaving 18 bases between the germline ends. There are 12 residues in the CDR3. The germline V gene encodes CDR1 DFQATT and CDR2 SNEGSKA (reference sequence). For the CDR3, the DNA is TGCAGTGCGACTGGGACCCCGAGAGTAGCTTTCTTT. This sequence encodes CSATGTPRVAFF.

In the case of this clonotype: The likely explanation is a read error, given a far larger clone one base away. The chain is built from TRBV12-3 or TRBV12-4 and TRBJ2-1; no clear D. This CDR3 has 15 residues. V was cut by 0 bases and J by 4 bases, with 10 bases left in between. CDR3 in amino acids: CASSLAEGPYNEQFF. The CDR3 region has the DNA TGTGCCAGCAGTTTAGCGGAAGGGCCGTACAATGAGCAGTTCTTC.

The V and J genes are TRBV6-2 or TRBV6-3 and TRBJ2-3; D gene uncertain. The CDR3 contains 12 residues. Germline CDR1 and CDR2: MNHEY and SVGEGT. Trimming shortened V by 5 bases and J by 6 bases, and 9 bases separated the two germline ends. CDR3 DNA: TGTGCCAGCAGTGGCATCCCGGATACGCAGTATTTT. Residues: CASSGIPDTQYF.

The chain couples TRBV15 to TRBJ1-5; 9 nucleotides agree with TRBD1. Germline CDR1 LNHNV, CDR2 YYDKDF (reference sequence). Germline trimming cut 1 base from V and 6 bases from J; bases unmatched to any gene: 10. This CDR3 has 17 amino acids. The CDR3 DNA reads TGTGCCACCAGCAGAGGGAACAGGGGGCAGAGGCGTCAGCCCCAGCATTTT. Its translation: CATSRGNRGQRRQPQHF. Combining the CDR3 with reference TRBV15 and TRBJ1-5 gives the whole variable domain DAMVIQNPRYQVTQFGKPVTLSCSQTLNHNVMYWYQQKSSQAPKLLFHYYDKDFNNEADTPDNFQSRRPNTSFCFLDIRSPGLGDTAMYLCATSRGNRGQRRQPQHFGDGTRLSIL.

Worth noting for this clonotype: A far bigger clonotype differs at one base, so this is likely a read error. This is likely a read error, given that the CDR3 carries no conserved phenylalanine or tryptophan at its end. V is TRBV12-3 or TRBV12-4 and J is TRBJ2-1; 12 nucleotides match TRBD2. There are 15 residues in the CDR3. Germline trimming cut 5 bases from V and 7 bases from J; bases unmatched to any gene: 6. The CDR3 reads CASSLGLAGYNEQFI. The CDR3 region has the DNA TGTGCCAGCAGTCTCGGACTAGCGGGATATAATGAGCAGTTCATC.